These T cell receptor beta chains were read from a single sample in a study of beta chain features in type 1 diabetes. This table comes from immunoSEQ multiplex PCR, and its TCRdb copy is limited to in-frame clones, with some not included. The sample gives roughly 330,000 clones, 13% of which show up once; 0.013% to 0.015% is in the top ten. The sequencing input was naive CD4+ T cells from blood. The receptors were gathered from a woman between 18 and 30 years old with type 1 diabetes. CDR3s include the opening cysteine and the closing phenylalanine or tryptophan. D genes are given only for firm matches. Part of the rows lack a size; the others show once, few, many or a class for expanded clones.

>NA|TRBV18|NA|TRBJ2-5
TGTGCCAGCTCACCACCCCGCGGGGAGACCCAGTACTTC
CASSPPRGETQYF
>NA|TRBV9|NA|TRBJ1-2
TGTGCCAGCAGCCCCCTGAGGTACGGCTACACCTTC
CASSPLRYGYTF
>TRBD2|TRBV13|few|TRBJ2-7
TGTGCCAGCAGCCCCGGGCTAGCGGGAGTGGGGTACGAGCAGTACTTC
CASSPGLAGVGYEQYF
>TRBD1|TRBV2|NA|TRBJ2-7
TGTGCCAGCAGCGGGACAGGACCTCTCTACGAGCAGTACTTC
CASSGTGPLYEQYF
>TRBD2|TRBV7-7|NA|TRBJ2-1
TGTGCCAGCAGCTCGACTCTAGCGGGAGAGCACAATGAGCAGTTCTTC
CASSSTLAGEHNEQFF
>TRBD1|TRBV18|few|TRBJ2-7
TGTGCCAGCTCACCGGTCAGGGGGTCCGACGAGCAGTACTTC
CASSPVRGSDEQYF
>NA|TRBV30|few|TRBJ1-1
TGTGCCTGGAATAAGAACACTGAAGCTTTCTTT
CAWNKNTEAFF
>TRBD1|TRBV27|NA|TRBJ1-2
TGTGCCAGCAGTAAGGACAGGGCGATCTATGGCTACACCTTC
CASSKDRAIYGYTF
>NA|TRBV2|NA|TRBJ1-2
TGTGCCAGCAGTGTTTCTACCGGGGACTATGGCTACACCTTC
CASSVSTGDYGYTF
>NA|TRBV6-6|few|TRBJ1-4
TGTGCCAGCAGTCACCAGGGTAATGAAAAACTGTTTTTT
CASSHQGNEKLFF
>NA|TRBV4-3|NA|TRBJ2-2
TGCGCCAGCAGCCAAGGGGGAGCTTGGACCGGGGAGCTGTTTTTT
CASSQGGAWTGELFF
>TRBD1|TRBV10-3|few|TRBJ2-7
TGTGCCTCAAGGGACAGCCCCTACGAGCAGTACTTC
CASRDSPYEQYF
>NA|TRBV7-9|few|TRBJ2-3
TGTGCCAGCAGCACCGGACAGAAAAACACAGATACGCAGTATTTT
CASSTGQKNTDTQYF
>TRBD1|TRBV6-5|few|TRBJ1-2
TGTGCCAGCAGTCCGACAGGGGCGGGCTATGGCTACACCTTC
CASSPTGAGYGYTF
>NA|TRBV28|NA|TRBJ1-1
TGTGCCAGCAGTTCTAACAGACGTGAAGCTTTCTTT
CASSSNRREAFF
>TRBD1|TRBV29-1|NA|TRBJ2-7
TGCAGCACCTGGACAGGGTCGATGCAGTACTTC
CSTWTGSMQYF
>NA|TRBV2|NA|TRBJ2-3
TGTGCCAGCAGTGGGGGGGTAGCAGATACGCAGTATTTT
CASSGGVADTQYF
>NA|TRBV5-1|few|TRBJ2-7
TGCGCCAGCAGCTCAGGGGCCAACACCTACGAGCAGTACTTC
CASSSGANTYEQYF
>NA|TRBV28|NA|TRBJ2-7
TGTGCCAGCACCGACGGGACAACCCTATACGAGCAGTACTTC
CASTDGTTLYEQYF
>TRBD2|TRBV7-2|NA|TRBJ2-3
TGTGCCAGCAGCTTAACGGGACTAGCGGGGGGGGCAGATACGCAGTATTTT
CASSLTGLAGGADTQYF
>NA|TRBV30|NA|TRBJ2-3
TGTGCCTGGAGTACGGGCACAGATACGCAGTATTTT
CAWSTGTDTQYF
>NA|TRBV9|few|TRBJ2-6
TGTGCCAGCAGCGTCCTAGGACTGCTGTCTGGGGCCAACGTCCTGACTTTC
CASSVLGLLSGANVLTF
>TRBD2|TRBV30|NA|TRBJ2-7
TGTGCCTGGAGTAGGGGACTAGCGGGAGTCCTCTACTCCTACGAGCAGTACTTC
CAWSRGLAGVLYSYEQYF
>TRBD2|TRBV29-1|few|TRBJ2-5
TGCAGCGTGATGACTAGCGGACAAGAGACCCAGTACTTC
CSVMTSGQETQYF
>NA|TRBV4-3|many|TRBJ2-1
TGCGCCAGCAGCTTGAGTCTAGAATCTGAGCAGTTCTTC
CASSLSLESEQFF
>TRBD1|TRBV4-3|NA|TRBJ1-2
TGCGCCAGCAGCCAAGATTTGGGGACAGCTTATGGCTACACCTTC
CASSQDLGTAYGYTF
>TRBD2|TRBV2|NA|TRBJ2-1
TGTGCCAGCACCGGACCAATGCCGGGACTAGCTCTCAATGAGCAGTTCTTC
CASTGPMPGLALNEQFF
>TRBD1|TRBV18|few|TRBJ2-1
TGTGCCAGCTCACCGGGTCAGGGGGCGCACAATGAGCAGTTCTTC
CASSPGQGAHNEQFF
>NA|TRBV5-4|few|TRBJ2-5
TGTGCCAGCAGCACCTTCCAGGGTACCGTAGAGACCCAGTACTTC
CASSTFQGTVETQYF
>NA|TRBV29-1|NA|TRBJ2-1
TGCAGCGCCAAACGGAGGGACCTGTTCTTC
CSAKRRDLFF
>NA|TRBV15|NA|TRBJ1-2
TGTGCCACCAGCGAGACGGGTGGCTACACCTTC
CATSETGGYTF
>TRBD2|TRBV7-9|few|TRBJ2-1
TGTGCCAGCAGCTTATCTAGCGGGAGGGCTGGGGAGCAGTTCTTC
CASSLSSGRAGEQFF
>TRBD2|TRBV2|NA|TRBJ2-7
TGTGCCAGCAGCAGGCTAGCGGAGATAACCTACGAGCAGTACTTC
CASSRLAEITYEQYF
>NA|TRBV29-1|NA|TRBJ2-1
TGCAGCGTTGATGGGGGGGGGCCCCGGGAGCAGTTCTTC
CSVDGGGPREQFF
>NA|TRBV9|NA|TRBJ2-3
TGTGCCAGCAGCGTAGGTAGCGCCATTACAGATACGCAGTATTTT
CASSVGSAITDTQYF
>NA|TRBV6-5|once|TRBJ1-5
TGTGCCAGCAGTCGGGATTCCAATCAGCCCCAGCATTTT
CASSRDSNQPQHF
>TRBD2|TRBV19|few|TRBJ2-3
TGTGCCAGTAGTCCAAAGACTAGCGGGGGCACAGATACGCAGTATTTT
CASSPKTSGGTDTQYF
>NA|TRBV5-1|few|TRBJ2-3
TGCGCCAGCAGCTTACCGGGAAGCACAGATACGCAGTATTTT
CASSLPGSTDTQYF
>TRBD1|TRBV18|NA|TRBJ2-2
TGTGCCAGCTCACCACCCGGGACAGGGTACTTTACCGGGGAGCTGTTTTTT
CASSPPGTGYFTGELFF
>NA|TRBV28|NA|TRBJ1-2
TGTGCCATTCCCGGTGACGATCGAGGGAACTATGGCTACACCTTC
CAIPGDDRGNYGYTF
>NA|TRBV29-1|few|TRBJ1-1
TGCAGCGTCTTAAACAGGGCCAACACTGAAGCTTTCTTT
CSVLNRANTEAFF
>TRBD1|TRBV30|NA|TRBJ1-5
TGTGCCTGGGCGAGACAGGGAAGTCAGCCCCAGCATTTT
CAWARQGSQPQHF
>NA|TRBV7-9|NA|TRBJ2-2
TGTGCCAGCACAAACCTACAGGGACGACGGGAGCTGTTTTTT
CASTNLQGRRELFF
>NA|TRBV4-3|few|TRBJ2-2
TGCGCCAGCAGCCAAGATTCCCCGACAGTCAACACCGGGGAGCTGTTTTTT
CASSQDSPTVNTGELFF
>TRBD2|TRBV4-1|NA|TRBJ2-1
TGCGCCAGCAGCCAACTCCCCGGGACTAGCGGATTGGGTGAGCAGTTCTTC
CASSQLPGTSGLGEQFF
>NA|TRBV5-1|NA|TRBJ1-2
TGCGCCAGCAGCTTGGATTCCACAGGGAACTATGGCTACACCTTC
CASSLDSTGNYGYTF